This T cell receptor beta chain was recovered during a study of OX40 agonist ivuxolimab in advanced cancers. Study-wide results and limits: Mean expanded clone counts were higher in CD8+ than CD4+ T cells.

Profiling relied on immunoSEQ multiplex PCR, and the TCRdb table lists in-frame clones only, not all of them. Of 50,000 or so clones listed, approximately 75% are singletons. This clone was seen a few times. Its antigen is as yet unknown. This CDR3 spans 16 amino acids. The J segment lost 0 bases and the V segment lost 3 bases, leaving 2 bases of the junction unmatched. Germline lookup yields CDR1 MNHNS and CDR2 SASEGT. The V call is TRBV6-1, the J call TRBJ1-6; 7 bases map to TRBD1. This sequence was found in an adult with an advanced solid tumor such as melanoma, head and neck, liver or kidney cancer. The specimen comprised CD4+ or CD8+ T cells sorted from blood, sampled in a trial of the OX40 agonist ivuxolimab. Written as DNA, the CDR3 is TGTGCCAGCAGTGAGAGGGGGCACTCCTATAATTCACCCCTCCACTTT. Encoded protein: CASSERGHSYNSPLHF.